This T cell receptor beta chain derives from a study of T-cell reconstitution after alpha-beta-depleted transplantation in children. Study-wide results and caveats: Approximately two months post-transplant, alpha-beta T cells reportedly originated from several hundred expanded graft clones. T-cell counts and diversity at one year following transplant were attributed mainly to newly produced T cells. Where some patients showed high TCRbeta diversity at day 60, it came from recipient T cells and thymic progenitors that had survived.

Remarks on this clonotype: What it binds is not known.

CDR1 and CDR2 from the germline V gene are SGHTA and FQGNSA. V shed 2 bases and J 5 bases; nucleotides not matched to a gene: 2. The CDR3 runs 14 residues. A library of TCRbeta sequences, prepared with unique molecular identifiers, was generated. TCRdb re-analysed the PCR reads in MiXCR, keeping a single row per CDR3 protein. The repertoire holds 700,000 to 850,000 distinct CDR3 sequences, with under 20% as singletons. The source of this sequence is a male patient younger than 18 who had a stem cell transplant for acute lymphoblastic leukemia, so the T cells may come from the graft donor. J is TRBJ1-5 and V is TRBV7-2; 8 bases are a match to TRBD1. Sequenced material: PBMCs, mostly from graft donor cells, taken 360 days after TCRalphabeta/CD19-depleted stem cell transplant. In DNA, the CDR3 is TGTGCCAGCAGCTTACAGGGGGCATATCAGCCCCAGCATTTT. This translates into CASSLQGAYQPQHF.